This entry lists 25 T cell receptor beta chains sequenced from one sample in a study of T cells in women clearing cervical HPV infection. Generated by immunoSEQ multiplex PCR, the TCRdb table keeps only in-frame clones and is missing some. The sample data list approximately 49,000 clones. Sequences were obtained from blood buffy coat. All receptors derive from a woman aged 18-69 years with a cervical HPV16 infection that either progressed to CIN3+ or cleared (not recorded which).

Concerning this clone itself: Read coverage stops 3 residues before the CDR3 terminus; the germline J gene supplies the remainder. The chain has TRBV10-1 and TRBJ2-6, with TRBD1 identical over 11 bases. J gave up 0 bases and V 6 bases, and 7 bases lay outside the gene matches. The CDR3 is made up of 18 amino acids. Germline CDR1 is WNHNN and CDR2 is SYGVQD (reference sequence). This CDR3 reads CASSLRDRGSSGANVLTF. The CDR3 bases that were read are TGCGCCAGCAGCCTCCGGGACAGGGGGAGCTCTGGGGCCAACGTC.

For this clone: The read ends 3 residues early relative to the CDR3; the germline J gene fills the gap. The chain employs TRBV9 and TRBJ2-2; possible D gene TRBD1, 5 bases. V lost 3 bases to trimming and J lost 0 bases, with 15 bases between them. The CDR3 runs 17 residues. Germline CDR1 SGDLS, CDR2 YYNGEE. The CDR3 loop reads CASSEHPDRPNTGELFF. The CDR3 bases that were read are TGTGCCAGCAGCGAACATCCTGACAGACCGAACACCGGGGAG.

As concerns this clone: Read sequence stops 3 residues before the CDR3 end, and the germline J gene provides the missing end. The chain uses TRBV20-1 and TRBJ1-1; D perhaps matches TRBD1 (5 bases). Trimming cost V 0 bases and J 0 bases, with 8 bases left between them. The germline CDR1 and CDR2 sequences are DFQATT and SNEGSKA (reference sequence). The CDR3 runs to 14 residues. CDR3 DNA, as far as it was read: TGCAGTGCTAGAGAAAGACAGATGAACACTGAA. As protein: CSARERQMNTE. The whole CDR3 protein is CSARERQMNTEAFF.

As concerns this clone: Coverage ceases 3 residues before the CDR3 finishes, and the germline J gene fills in the end. The gene calls are TRBV7-6 and TRBJ1-2, with 7 bases identical to TRBD1. In germline, CDR1 is SGHVS, CDR2 FNYEAQ. This CDR3 is 16 amino acids long. The ends lost 4 bases at V and 4 bases at J; junction bases unmatched: 12. The CDR3 spells CASSSYGQAGGYGYTF. The sequenced CDR3 bases are TGTGCCAGCAGCTCATACGGACAGGCGGGCGGCTATGGC.

As to this clone: With the read ending 3 residues before the CDR3 end, the germline J gene is used to fill in that end. The chain links TRBV5-1 to TRBJ2-7, with D maybe TRBD2 (5 bases). The CDR3 has 13 residues. The ends were cut back, 7 bases at V and 1 base at J, with 12 bases in the middle. Germline CDR1 and CDR2: SGHRS and YFSETQ. The sequenced part of the CDR3 DNA is TGCGCCAGCGCCGCGGGCCTTTCCTACGAG. Translating gives CASAAGLSYE. The entire CDR3 protein is CASAAGLSYEQYF.

As concerns this clone: The sequenced fragment ends 3 residues before the CDR3 boundary, so the rest is inferred from the germline J gene. The V call is TRBV4-1, the J call TRBJ2-7; 9 positions agree with TRBD1. The CDR3 is 16 amino acids. V shed 1 base and J 3 bases; nucleotides not matched to a gene: 7. Germline V gene sequence: CDR1 MGHRA, CDR2 YSYEKL. CDR3 residues: CASSQVLGQGFYEQYF. Partial CDR3 DNA: TGCGCCAGCAGCCAAGTCTTGGGACAGGGTTTCTACGAG.

A word on this clone: Read data end 3 residues before the CDR3 end; the end is taken from the germline J gene. The genes are TRBV2 and TRBJ1-1, with a weak D call TRBD1 (6 bases). V lost 4 bases and J 1 base, leaving 13 bases between the germline ends. Germline V gives CDR1 SNHLY, CDR2 FYNNEI. This CDR3 spans 15 amino acids. The DNA read from the CDR3 is TGTGCCAGCAGTGGTGGGGACATCCCGAACACTGAA. As protein: CASSGGDIPNTE. The entire CDR3 reads CASSGGDIPNTEAFF.

On this clone: The CDR3 extends 3 residues past the end of the read, so its final part is completed from the germline J gene. The chain recombines TRBV5-1 with TRBJ2-1, with 7 bases lining up with TRBD1. V trimming: 0 bases; J trimming: 0 bases; junction bases outside the gene matches: 12. This CDR3 contains 19 residues. Germline values: CDR1 SGHRS, CDR2 YFSETQ. The CDR3 is CASSLVIIPGQSSYNEQFF. The DNA read from the CDR3 is TGCGCCAGCAGCTTGGTGATTATACCGGGACAGAGCTCCTACAATGAG.

To note about this clone: The CDR3 goes on 3 residues after the read ends, and that part is filled in from the germline J gene. The chain combines TRBV10-2 with TRBJ2-3; a weak D match, TRBD2 (6 bases). The ends were cut back, 3 bases at V and 8 bases at J, with 18 bases in the middle. The CDR3 spans 15 residues. Germline-derived CDR1 and CDR2 are WSHSY and SAAADI. The CDR3 region is CASSEVSSSEGTQYF. The covered CDR3 bases are TGCGCCAGCAGTGAAGTATCTTCTTCGGAGGGTACG.

As regards this clone: Read coverage stops 3 residues before the CDR3 terminus; the germline J gene supplies the remainder. This rearrangement joins TRBV6-2 or TRBV6-3 to TRBJ2-3, with TRBD2 matching 10 bases. The CDR3 covers 16 residues. Germline assignment: CDR1 MNHEY and CDR2 SVGEGT. Unmatched junction bases numbered 6, after V lost 3 bases and J lost 3 bases. CDR3 protein: CASSYGTSVITDTQYF. CDR3 DNA (partial): TGTGCCAGCAGTTATGGGACTAGCGTGATAACAGATACG.

As for this clone: Sequencing ends 3 residues short of the CDR3 end; the germline J gene provides the rest. The sample has other DNA sequences that encode this CDR3 too. The V call is TRBV2, the J call TRBJ1-2; D might be TRBD1 (6 bases). CDR1 is SNHLY, CDR2 FYNNEI, per germline. The CDR3 consists of 17 residues. Trimming left V 6 bases short and J 6 bases short, with 26 bases between. CDR3 protein: CASSPMAGGDLRNGYTF. The part of the CDR3 DNA that was read is TGTGCCAGCAGCCCAATGGCGGGGGGCGATTTAAGGAATGGC.

Points on this clone: The read comes to an end 3 residues before the CDR3 does, leaving the germline J gene to fill in the end. This rearrangement joins TRBV30 to TRBJ2-1; 15 bases fit TRBD2. The ends lost 2 bases at V and 9 bases at J; junction bases unmatched: 26. The CDR3 runs to 22 residues. The germline V gene encodes CDR1 GTSNPN and CDR2 SVGIG (reference sequence). The CDR3: CAWSLRFWGLAGGGVPGVEQFF. The sequenced part of the CDR3 DNA is TGTGCCTGGAGTTTAAGGTTTTGGGGACTAGCGGGGGGTGGGGTCCCAGGGGTTGAG.

The sequenced part of the CDR3 DNA is TGCGCCAGCTCCCCCGGGGTCCCGGTCGCAAGTGTCGGGGAG. It encodes CASSPGVPVASVGE. The entire CDR3 reads CASSPGVPVASVGELFF. This chain connects TRBV5-1 to TRBJ2-2, with D perhaps matching TRBD2 (5 bases). The CDR3 extends 3 residues past the end of the read, so its final part is completed from the germline J gene. Trimming stripped 7 bases from V and 7 bases from J, with 26 bases between. This CDR3 is built from 17 residues. Germline CDR1 reads SGHRS; CDR2 reads YFSETQ.

Points on this clone: The read comes to an end 3 residues before the CDR3 does, leaving the germline J gene to fill in the end. This sample also contains other DNA sequences that code for the same CDR3. The chain employs TRBV5-1 and TRBJ2-3; D gene uncertain. Germline CDR1 and CDR2: SGHRS and YFSETQ. CDR3 length: 14 amino acids. V was trimmed by 4 bases and J by 2 bases, leaving 11 bases between them. The CDR3 sequence: CASSLGHNTDTQYF. The covered CDR3 bases are TGCGCCAGCAGCCTCGGTCATAACACAGATACG. Complete variable domain (other parts from reference TRBV5-1 and TRBJ2-3): KAGVTQTPRYLIKTRGQQVTLSCSPISGHRSVSWYQQTPGQGLQFLFEYFSETQRNKGNFPGRFSGRQFSNSRSEMNVSTLELGDSALYLCASSLGHNTDTQYFGPGTRLTVL.

Turning to this clone: A junction boundary mismatches the germline segment, possibly from a read error. The read terminates 3 residues before the CDR3 end, so the remaining end is supplied by the germline J gene. The V and J genes are TRBV4-2 and TRBJ2-3, with a weak D call TRBD1 (5 bases). The CDR3 contains 15 residues. Per germline, CDR1 LGHNA and CDR2 YNFKEQ. The CDR3 DNA, read in part, is TGCGCCAGCAGCCAAGCACCCAAGCAGGGAGATACG. As protein: CASSQAPKQGDT. The CDR3 as a whole reads CASSQAPKQGDTQYF.

By frequency, this clone is medium-sized. The read comes to an end 3 residues before the CDR3 does, leaving the germline J gene to fill in the end. V is TRBV19 and J is TRBJ1-6; TRBD1 might be the D (6 bases). Trimming took off 7 bases at V and 10 bases at J, with 14 bases between the two ends. Germline-derived CDR1 and CDR2 are LNHDA and SQIVND (reference sequence). The CDR3 has 13 residues. CDR3 region: CASKAQGGSPLHF. CDR3 DNA, as far as it was read: TGTGCCAGTAAGGCACAGGGAGGATCACCC.

Remarks on this clone: The read ends 3 residues early relative to the CDR3; the germline J gene fills the gap. At the DNA level, this CDR3 is encoded by other sequences in the same sample as well. V gene TRBV12-3 or TRBV12-4 combines with J gene TRBJ1-2; 8 nucleotides align to TRBD1. J gave up 6 bases and V 3 bases, and 3 bases lay outside the gene matches. The CDR3 sequence is 13 residues long. Incomplete CDR3 DNA: TGTGCCAGCAGTTTGCAGGGGGCGGATGGC. It translates to CASSLQGADG. The full CDR3 reads CASSLQGADGYTF.

Comments on this clone: The read stops 3 residues short of the end of the CDR3; the missing end is completed from the germline J gene. The chain joins TRBV5-1 to TRBJ2-7, with D perhaps matching TRBD1 (6 bases). V dropped 2 bases and J dropped 2 bases, with 14 bases sitting between them. The CDR3 runs to 15 residues. Germline V lookup: CDR1 SGHRS, CDR2 YFSETQ. CDR3 bases read: TGCGCCAGCAGCTTAGTGACAGGAGACCCCTACGAG. This translates into CASSLVTGDPYE. The whole CDR3 protein is CASSLVTGDPYEQYF. Using reference TRBV5-1 and TRBJ2-7 for the parts outside the CDR3, the full variable domain is KAGVTQTPRYLIKTRGQQVTLSCSPISGHRSVSWYQQTPGQGLQFLFEYFSETQRNKGNFPGRFSGRQFSNSRSEMNVSTLELGDSALYLCASSLVTGDPYEQYFGPGTRLTVT.

As to this clone: The read terminates 3 residues before the CDR3 end, so the remaining end is supplied by the germline J gene. This chain links TRBV6-4 with TRBJ2-5, with TRBD2 matching over 12 bases. This CDR3 is 16 amino acids long. The germline V gene has CDR1 MRHNA and CDR2 SNTAGT. V gave up 11 bases and J gave up 2 bases; unmatched junction bases: 12. The covered CDR3 bases are TGTGCCCTCGCCACCCCGGGACTAGCGGGTCAAGAGACC. Its protein is CALATPGLAGQET. The entire CDR3 sequence reads CALATPGLAGQETQYF.

On this clone itself: The read halts 3 residues ahead of the CDR3 end, with the missing end drawn from the germline J gene. The chain is built from TRBV30 and TRBJ1-1; D is unresolved. The CDR3 loop spans 12 amino acids. Germline assignment: CDR1 GTSNPN and CDR2 SVGIG (reference sequence). The V and J ends lost 6 bases and 1 base respectively, with 9 bases between them. Here the CDR3 reads CACTAGNTEAFF. The covered CDR3 bases are TGTGCCTGTACGGCAGGGAACACTGAA.

About this clone itself: Read data end 3 residues before the CDR3 end; the end is taken from the germline J gene. The chain recombines TRBV7-9 with TRBJ1-6; weak D call: TRBD1 (6 bases). CDR1 SEHNR and CDR2 FQNEAQ come from the germline V gene (reference sequence). Between the trimmed V and J ends, which lost 6 bases and 2 bases, there was a span of 8 bases. CDR3 length equals 14 residues. The covered CDR3 bases are TGTGCCAGCAGTCACAGGGCCTATAATTCACCC. Its translation: CASSHRAYNSP. The entire CDR3 protein reads CASSHRAYNSPLHF.

Points on this clone: The read ends 3 residues shy of where the CDR3 ends; the end is completed using the germline J gene. V and J are TRBV4-1 and TRBJ1-6, with D tentatively TRBD1 (5 bases). The CDR3 extends over 15 amino acids. The ends were cut back, 0 bases at V and 10 bases at J, with 13 bases in the middle. Germline CDR1 and CDR2: MGHRA and YSYEKL. CDR3 DNA (partial): TGCGCCAGCAGCCAAGATCGAAGGGGCTGGTCACCC. Translated: CASSQDRRGWSP. The complete CDR3 reads CASSQDRRGWSPLHF.

To note about this clone: The read halts 3 residues ahead of the CDR3 end, with the missing end drawn from the germline J gene. The chain carries TRBV11-3 and TRBJ1-3, with TRBD1 as a possible D gene (5 bases). V dropped 4 bases and J dropped 4 bases, with 14 bases sitting between them. The germline V gene encodes CDR1 SGHNT and CDR2 YENEEA. CDR3 length: 15 residues. The sequenced CDR3 bases are TGTGCCAGCAGCTCTAGGGGTCCAGGAGGAAACACC. This gives the protein CASSSRGPGGNT. The entire CDR3 is CASSSRGPGGNTIYF.

In the case of this clone: The read comes to an end 3 residues before the CDR3 does, leaving the germline J gene to fill in the end. The rearrangement links TRBV24-1 to TRBJ1-5; D gene unclear. V lost 5 bases and J lost 0, with 7 bases in between. The CDR3 has 14 amino acids. Germline CDR1 KGHDR, CDR2 SFDVKD. The covered CDR3 bases are TGTGCCACCAGTGGGGCAAATAGCAATCAGCCC. Translation gives CATSGANSNQP. From start to end, the CDR3 is CATSGANSNQPQHF.

On this clone itself: The read finishes 3 residues shy of the CDR3 end, and the germline J gene is used to complete it. The V gene is TRBV18, the J gene TRBJ1-1, with TRBD1 as a possible D gene (5 bases). Between the trimmed V and J ends, which lost 1 base and 0 bases, there was a span of 12 bases. Germline CDR1 reads KGHSH; CDR2 reads LQKENI. This CDR3 contains 16 residues. CDR3 region: CASSPREGALNTEAFF. CDR3 DNA, as far as it was read: TGTGCCAGCTCACCACGAGAAGGGGCCCTGAACACTGAA.